Detailed here is one T cell receptor beta chain. Its antigen is still unknown. The data were obtained in a study of cytomegalovirus exposure and HLA in healthy donors. General observations from the study: As was reported, the classifier diagnosed cytomegalovirus status with high specificity and sensitivity.

Researchers ran the PCR with 60 Vbeta and 13 Jbeta primers. The data were produced by immunoSEQ multiplex PCR, yet TCRdb's version contains in-frame clones alone and is incomplete. The sample includes more than 100,000 clones, just over 15% seen only once; the top ten take under 2%. The clonotype was recovered from a woman aged 18-29 years in good health and CMV-seronegative. Input material: PBMCs.

For the CDR3, the DNA is TGTGCTAGAAGCGAAAACAGGGGATCGGAAGCTTTCTTT. It is translated as CARSENRGSEAFF. The genes are TRBV7-7 and TRBJ1-1; TRBD1 matches at 7 bases. Germline lookup yields CDR1 SSHAT and CDR2 FNYEAQ (reference sequence). This CDR3 comprises 13 residues.